This record looks at one T cell receptor (beta chain) sequence and its context. Other DNA sequences within the sample encode an identical CDR3. The data were obtained in a study of shared clonotypes between healthy human individuals. Germline loops: CDR1 SQVTM, CDR2 ANQGSEA. V trimming: 4 bases; J trimming: 0 bases; junction bases outside the gene matches: 3. This CDR3 region has 14 residues. The table came from immunoSEQ multiplex PCR; TCRdb's copy has only in-frame clones and leaves some out. Of approximately 2,300,000 clones listed, 85% to 95% were seen once; the top ten hold roughly 0.34%. The genes are TRBV29-1 and TRBJ2-1; 7 bases align to TRBD1. The sequence was collected from a man younger than 30 in good health. Some clones in this sample may be carry-over from other donors' samples. What was sequenced was naive CD4+ T cells from PBMCs. The sample's subset: CD45RA+ positively selected. The CDR3 region has the DNA TGCAGCGTTGTCAGGGGGTTCTCCTACAATGAGCAGTTCTTC. Translating gives CSVVRGFSYNEQFF.